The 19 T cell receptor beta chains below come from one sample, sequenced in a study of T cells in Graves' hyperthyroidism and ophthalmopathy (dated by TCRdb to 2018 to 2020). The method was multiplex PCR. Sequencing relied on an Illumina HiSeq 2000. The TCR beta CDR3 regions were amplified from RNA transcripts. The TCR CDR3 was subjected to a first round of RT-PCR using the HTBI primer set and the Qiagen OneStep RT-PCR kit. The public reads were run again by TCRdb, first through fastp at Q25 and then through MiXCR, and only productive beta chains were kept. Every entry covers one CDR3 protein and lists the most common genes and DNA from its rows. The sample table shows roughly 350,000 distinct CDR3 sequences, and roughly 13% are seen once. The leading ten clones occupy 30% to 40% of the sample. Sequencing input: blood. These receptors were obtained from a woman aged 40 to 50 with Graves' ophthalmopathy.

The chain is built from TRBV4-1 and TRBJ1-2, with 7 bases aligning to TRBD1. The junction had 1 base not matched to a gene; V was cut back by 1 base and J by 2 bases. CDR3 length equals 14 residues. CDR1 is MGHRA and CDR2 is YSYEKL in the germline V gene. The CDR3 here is CASSQVGGNYGYTF. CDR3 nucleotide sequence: TGCGCCAGCAGCCAAGTAGGGGGCAACTATGGCTACACCTTC.

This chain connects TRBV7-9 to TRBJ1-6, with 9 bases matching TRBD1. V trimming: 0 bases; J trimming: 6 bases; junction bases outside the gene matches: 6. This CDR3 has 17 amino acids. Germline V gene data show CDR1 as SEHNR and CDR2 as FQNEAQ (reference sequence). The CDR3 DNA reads TGTGCCAGCAGCTTAGCCCTGACAGGGGGTCGTAATTCACCCCTCCACTTT. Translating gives CASSLALTGGRNSPLHF.

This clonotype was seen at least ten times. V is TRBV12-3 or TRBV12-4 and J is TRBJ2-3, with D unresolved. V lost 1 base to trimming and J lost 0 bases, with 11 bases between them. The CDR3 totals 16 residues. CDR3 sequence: CASSLVGYKSTDTQYF. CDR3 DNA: TGTGCCAGCAGTTTAGTTGGGTACAAAAGCACAGATACGCAGTATTTT.

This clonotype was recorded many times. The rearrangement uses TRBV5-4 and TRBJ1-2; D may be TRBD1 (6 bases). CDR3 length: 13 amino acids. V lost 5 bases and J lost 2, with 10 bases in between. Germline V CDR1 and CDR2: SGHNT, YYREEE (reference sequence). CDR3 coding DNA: TGTGCCAGCAGGTACGACAGGAACTATGGCTACACCTTC. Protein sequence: CASRYDRNYGYTF. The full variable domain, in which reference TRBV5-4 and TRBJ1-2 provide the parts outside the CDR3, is ETGVTQSPTHLIKTRGQQVTLRCSSQSGHNTVSWYQQALGQGPQFIFQYYREEENGRGNFPPRFSGLQFPNYSSELNVNALELDDSALYLCASRYDRNYGYTFGSGTRLTVV.

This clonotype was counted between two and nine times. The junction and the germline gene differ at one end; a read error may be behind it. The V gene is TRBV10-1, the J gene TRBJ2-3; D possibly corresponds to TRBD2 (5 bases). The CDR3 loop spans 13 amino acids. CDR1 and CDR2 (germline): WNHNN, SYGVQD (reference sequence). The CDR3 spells CASSVSSRDTQYF. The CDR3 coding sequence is TGCGCCAGCAGTGTGTCTAGCAGAGATACGCAGTATTTT.

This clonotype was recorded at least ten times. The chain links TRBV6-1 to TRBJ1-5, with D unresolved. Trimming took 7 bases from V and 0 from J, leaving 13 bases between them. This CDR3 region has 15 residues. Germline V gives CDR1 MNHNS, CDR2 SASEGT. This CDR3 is CASKIRIYSNQPQHF. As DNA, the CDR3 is TGTGCCAGCAAGATCAGGATCTATAGCAATCAGCCCCAGCATTTT.

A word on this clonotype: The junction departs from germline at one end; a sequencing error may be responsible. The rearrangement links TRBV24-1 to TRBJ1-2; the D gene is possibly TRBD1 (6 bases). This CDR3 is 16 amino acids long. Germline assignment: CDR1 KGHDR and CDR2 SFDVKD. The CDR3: CATSQPGPRGSYSYTF. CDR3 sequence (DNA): TGTGCCACCAGTCAGCCCGGGCCAAGGGGGTCCTATAGCTACACCTTC.

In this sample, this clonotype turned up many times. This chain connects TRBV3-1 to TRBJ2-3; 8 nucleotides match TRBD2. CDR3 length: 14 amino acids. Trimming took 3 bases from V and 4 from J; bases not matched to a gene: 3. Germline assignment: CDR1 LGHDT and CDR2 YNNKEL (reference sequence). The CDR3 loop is CASSQSGSPDTQYF. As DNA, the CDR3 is TGTGCCAGCAGCCAGAGCGGGAGCCCAGATACGCAGTATTTT.

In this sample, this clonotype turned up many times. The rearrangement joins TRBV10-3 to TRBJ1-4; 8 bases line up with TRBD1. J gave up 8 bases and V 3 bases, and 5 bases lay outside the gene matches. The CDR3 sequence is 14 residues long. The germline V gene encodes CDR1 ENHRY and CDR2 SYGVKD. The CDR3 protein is CAISDVSGGEKLFF. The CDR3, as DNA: TGTGCCATCAGTGATGTGTCAGGGGGCGAAAAACTGTTTTTT.

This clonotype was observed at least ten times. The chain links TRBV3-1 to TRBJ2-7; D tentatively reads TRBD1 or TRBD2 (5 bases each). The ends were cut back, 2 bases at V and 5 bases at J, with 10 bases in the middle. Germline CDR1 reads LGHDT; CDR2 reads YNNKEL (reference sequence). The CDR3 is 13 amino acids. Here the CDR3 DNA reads TGTGCCAGCAGCCAACCCGGGACCAACGAGCAGTACTTC. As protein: CASSQPGTNEQYF.

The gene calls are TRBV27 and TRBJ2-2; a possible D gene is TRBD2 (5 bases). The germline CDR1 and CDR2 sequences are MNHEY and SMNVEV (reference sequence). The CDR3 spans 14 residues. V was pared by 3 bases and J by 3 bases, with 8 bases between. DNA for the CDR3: TGTGCCAGCAGTTTGCGGGTGTACACCGGGGAGCTGTTTTTT. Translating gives CASSLRVYTGELFF.

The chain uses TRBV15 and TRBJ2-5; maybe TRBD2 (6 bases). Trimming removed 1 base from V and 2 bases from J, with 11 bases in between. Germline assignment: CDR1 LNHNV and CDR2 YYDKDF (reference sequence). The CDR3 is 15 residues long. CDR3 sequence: CATSRVGGKQETQYF. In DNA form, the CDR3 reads TGTGCCACCAGCAGAGTGGGCGGGAAACAAGAGACCCAGTACTTC. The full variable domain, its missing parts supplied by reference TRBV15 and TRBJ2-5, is DAMVIQNPRYQVTQFGKPVTLSCSQTLNHNVMYWYQQKSSQAPKLLFHYYDKDFNNEADTPDNFQSRRPNTSFCFLDIRSPGLGDTAMYLCATSRVGGKQETQYFGPGTRLLVL.

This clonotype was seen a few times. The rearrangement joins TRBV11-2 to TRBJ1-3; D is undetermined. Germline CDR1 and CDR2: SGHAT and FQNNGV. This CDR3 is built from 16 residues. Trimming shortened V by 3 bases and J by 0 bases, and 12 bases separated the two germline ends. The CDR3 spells CASSFFPWPSGNTIYF. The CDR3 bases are TGTGCCAGCAGCTTTTTTCCATGGCCCTCTGGAAACACCATATATTTT.

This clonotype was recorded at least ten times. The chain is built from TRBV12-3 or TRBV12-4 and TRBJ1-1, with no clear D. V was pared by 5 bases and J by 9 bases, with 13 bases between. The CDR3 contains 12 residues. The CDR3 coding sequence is TGTGCCAGCAGTCACCGGGGAGGACAAGCTTTCTTT. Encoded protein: CASSHRGGQAFF.

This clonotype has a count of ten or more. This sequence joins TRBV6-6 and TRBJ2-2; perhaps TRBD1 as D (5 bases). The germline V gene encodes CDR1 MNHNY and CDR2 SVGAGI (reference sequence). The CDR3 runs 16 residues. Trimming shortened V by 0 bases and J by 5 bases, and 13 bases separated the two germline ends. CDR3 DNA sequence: TGTGCCAGCAGTTACTCGGACACCCGAAAAACCGGGGAGCTGTTTTTT. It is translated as CASSYSDTRKTGELFF.

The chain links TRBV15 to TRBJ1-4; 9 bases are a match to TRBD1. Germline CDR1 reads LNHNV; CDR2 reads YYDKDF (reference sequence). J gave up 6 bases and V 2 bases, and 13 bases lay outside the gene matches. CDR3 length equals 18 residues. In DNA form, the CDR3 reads TGTGCCACCAGCAGAAATACAGGGGGCTGGTCCTCGGATGAAAAACTGTTTTTT. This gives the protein CATSRNTGGWSSDEKLFF. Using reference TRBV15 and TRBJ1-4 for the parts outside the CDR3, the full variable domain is DAMVIQNPRYQVTQFGKPVTLSCSQTLNHNVMYWYQQKSSQAPKLLFHYYDKDFNNEADTPDNFQSRRPNTSFCFLDIRSPGLGDTAMYLCATSRNTGGWSSDEKLFFGSGTQLSVL.

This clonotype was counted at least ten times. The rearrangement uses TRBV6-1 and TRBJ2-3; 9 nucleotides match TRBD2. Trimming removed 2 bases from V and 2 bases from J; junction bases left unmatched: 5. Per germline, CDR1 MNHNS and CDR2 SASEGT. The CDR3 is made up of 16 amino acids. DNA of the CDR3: TGTGCCAGCAGTGAACGGCGGGAGGGCTACACAGATACGCAGTATTTT. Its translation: CASSERREGYTDTQYF.

As DNA, the CDR3 is TGTGCCAGCAGCTTACCGTCGGGACTAGCGGCCAATGAGCAGTTCTTC. This translates into CASSLPSGLAANEQFF. The V and J genes are TRBV7-9 and TRBJ2-1; 11 positions match TRBD2. Germline trimming cut 2 bases from V and 6 bases from J; bases unmatched to any gene: 6. There are 16 residues in the CDR3. Per the germline V gene, CDR1 is SEHNR and CDR2 is FQNEAQ (reference sequence). Filled out from reference TRBV7-9 and TRBJ2-1, the complete variable domain reads DTGVSQNPRHKITKRGQNVTFRCDPISEHNRLYWYRQTLGQGPEFLTYFQNEAQLEKSRLLSDRFSAERPKGSFSTLEIQRTEQGDSAMYLCASSLPSGLAANEQFFGPGTRLTVL.

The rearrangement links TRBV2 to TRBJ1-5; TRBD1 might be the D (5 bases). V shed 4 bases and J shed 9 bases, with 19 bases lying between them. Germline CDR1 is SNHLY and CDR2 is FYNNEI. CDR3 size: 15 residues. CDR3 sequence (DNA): TGTGCCAGCAGTGGCCAGGGTCAACAAACATCGCCCCAGCATTTT. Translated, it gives CASSGQGQQTSPQHF. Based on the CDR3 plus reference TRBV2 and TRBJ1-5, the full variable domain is EPEVTQTPSHQVTQMGQEVILRCVPISNHLYFYWYRQILGQKVEFLVSFYNNEISEKSEIFDDQFSVERPDGSNFTLKIRSTKLEDSAMYFCASSGQGQQTSPQHFGDGTRLSIL.